The present entry profiles one T cell receptor (beta chain) with its context. The data derive from a study of OX40 agonist ivuxolimab in advanced cancers. Whole-study context: Recorded diagnoses for dose-escalation patients were hepatocellular carcinoma, melanoma, renal cell or head and neck cancer. Enrollees could have had prior anti-PD-1, anti-PD-L1 or anti-CTLA-4 therapy, which about 42% had received.

Only in-frame clones appear in the TCRdb table, and some are missing; sequencing was by immunoSEQ multiplex PCR. The table records 15,000 to 20,000 clones, 83% of them present only once. CDR3 length: 15 residues. Per the germline V gene, CDR1 is MNHNS and CDR2 is SASEGT. Trimming pared 0 bases from V and 8 bases from J, leaving 14 bases between. The receptor was isolated from an adult with an advanced solid tumor such as melanoma, head and neck, liver or kidney cancer. This chain connects TRBV6-1 to TRBJ2-1, with a possible D match to TRBD1 (6 bases). The material was CD4+ or CD8+ T cells sorted from blood, obtained in a trial of the OX40 agonist ivuxolimab. Here the CDR3 reads CASSEALVGGYEQFF. As DNA, the CDR3 is TGTGCCAGCAGTGAAGCACTAGTTGGGGGCTATGAGCAGTTCTTC.